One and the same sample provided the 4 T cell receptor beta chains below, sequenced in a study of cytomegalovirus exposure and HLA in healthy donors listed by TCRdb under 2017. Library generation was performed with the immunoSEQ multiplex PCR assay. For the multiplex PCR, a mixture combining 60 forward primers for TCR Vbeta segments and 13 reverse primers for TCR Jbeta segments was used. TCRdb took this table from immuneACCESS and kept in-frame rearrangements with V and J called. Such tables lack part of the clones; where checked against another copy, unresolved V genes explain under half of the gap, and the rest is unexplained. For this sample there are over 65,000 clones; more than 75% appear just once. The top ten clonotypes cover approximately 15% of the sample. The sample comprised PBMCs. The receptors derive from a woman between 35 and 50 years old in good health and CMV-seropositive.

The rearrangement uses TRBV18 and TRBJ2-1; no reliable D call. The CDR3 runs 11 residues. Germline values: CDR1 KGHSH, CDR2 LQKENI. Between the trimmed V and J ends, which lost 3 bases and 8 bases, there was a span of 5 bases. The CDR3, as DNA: TGTGCCAGCTCACCCAACTATGAGCAGTTCTTC. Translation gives CASSPNYEQFF. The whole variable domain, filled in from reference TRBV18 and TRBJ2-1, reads NAGVMQNPRHLVRRRGQEARLRCSPMKGHSHVYWYRQLPEEGLKFMVYLQKENIIDESGMPKERFSAEFPKEGPSILRIQQVVRGDSAAYFCASSPNYEQFFGPGTRLTVL.

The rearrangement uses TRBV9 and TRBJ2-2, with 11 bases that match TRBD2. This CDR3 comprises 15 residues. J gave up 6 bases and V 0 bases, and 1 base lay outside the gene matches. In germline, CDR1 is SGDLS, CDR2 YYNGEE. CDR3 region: CASSVGGLAAGELFF. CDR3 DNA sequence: TGTGCCAGCAGCGTAGGGGGACTAGCGGCCGGGGAGCTGTTTTTT.

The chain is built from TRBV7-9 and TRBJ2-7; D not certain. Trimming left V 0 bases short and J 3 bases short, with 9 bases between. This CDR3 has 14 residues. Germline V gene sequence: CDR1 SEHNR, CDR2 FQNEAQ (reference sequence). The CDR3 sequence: CASSLASTYYEQYF. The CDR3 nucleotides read TGTGCCAGCAGCTTAGCCTCCACCTACTACGAGCAGTACTTC.

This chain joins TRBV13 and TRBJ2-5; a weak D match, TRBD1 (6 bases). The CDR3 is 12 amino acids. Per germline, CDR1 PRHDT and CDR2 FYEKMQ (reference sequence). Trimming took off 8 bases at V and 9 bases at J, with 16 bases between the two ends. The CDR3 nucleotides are TGTGCCAGCGGCAACAGGGAAGGGGCCCAGTACTTC. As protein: CASGNREGAQYF.